This T cell receptor (beta chain) comes out of a study of blood T cells in healthy people across ages. Regarding the study as a whole: One million T cells yielded diversity estimates that were considered underestimates.

The germline V and J ends were trimmed by 2 bases and 8 bases, with 4 bases remaining between them. The CDR3 consists of 11 residues. From germline, CDR1 is SGHTA and CDR2 FQGNSA. A second 7 to 11 cycle PCR used barcoded and J-beta primers. Any given sample supplied a minimum of 3 million CDR3-containing paired-end reads. In TCRdb, the 5' RACE reads were re-called with MiXCR into one record per CDR3 protein. Among more than 750,000 distinct CDR3 sequences, approximately 32% were seen once, and the ten largest hold 10%. This clonotype was found a few times. The target antigen is unknown. A read error may be the cause here, since a much bigger clone is one base away. These data also featured in a second study, about T cells of mothers and their children. From that paper: Five or six children, together with their three healthy Caucasian mothers, made up the donors. Reads obtained per mother exceeded 9.5 million TCR beta CDR3 reads, with about 3 million obtained per child.

Sequences were obtained from blood. V usage is TRBV7-2 and J usage is TRBJ2-1; D is uncertain. The sequence was collected from a woman aged 40 to 49 in good health. CDR3 sequence (DNA): TGTGCCAGCAGCTTAATGGATGAGCAGTTCTTC. Amino acids: CASSLMDEQFF.